Following are 32 T cell receptor beta chains from one sample sequenced in a study of blood T cells in healthy people across ages (dated by TCRdb to between 2015 and 2017). The library was made by 5' RACE. The data were produced on an Illumina HiSeq 2500. A second PCR of roughly 7 to 12 cycles was performed with a sample-barcoded 5' primer and a J-beta primer mix. The raw public data were reprocessed by TCRdb itself: fastp quality trimming at Q25, MiXCR clonotype calling, in-frame beta chains only. When rows share a CDR3 protein, they turn into one entry using the most common DNA and genes. The sample data list about 290,000 distinct CDR3 sequences, and around 29% of these were observed just once. The ten largest account for approximately 30% of the sample. Source material: blood. These receptor sequences come from a woman in her 70s in good health.

This rearrangement joins TRBV10-3 to TRBJ2-7, with 8 bases matching TRBD1. The CDR3 runs 14 residues. Trimming took 8 bases from V and 3 from J; bases not matched to a gene: 9. Germline values: CDR1 ENHRY, CDR2 SYGVKD. In nucleotides, the CDR3 is TGTGCCATCGGCGGACAGGGACTGAACTACGAGCAGTACTTC. It yields the protein CAIGGQGLNYEQYF.

This clonotype was seen only a few times. J is TRBJ1-4 and V is TRBV19; no clear D gene. This CDR3 comprises 13 residues. The germline V gene encodes CDR1 LNHDA and CDR2 SQIVND (reference sequence). V lost 2 bases, J lost 3 bases, and 4 bases lay in between. For the CDR3, the DNA is TGTGCCAGTAGTATACAGGCTAATGAAAAACTGTTTTTT. This codes for CASSIQANEKLFF.

The chain uses TRBV20-1 and TRBJ1-4, with 8 bases that match TRBD1. J gave up 6 bases and V 2 bases, and 8 bases lay outside the gene matches. CDR3 length: 15 residues. Looked up from germline, CDR1 is DFQATT and CDR2 is SNEGSKA (reference sequence). The CDR3 spells CSARTHGQGYEKLFF. Here the CDR3 DNA reads TGCAGTGCTAGAACGCACGGACAGGGATATGAAAAACTGTTTTTT.

The table lists this clonotype with a few counts. The V gene is TRBV6-2 or TRBV6-3, the J gene TRBJ1-2; tentative D call: TRBD1 (5 bases). CDR1 is MNHEY, CDR2 SVGEGT, per germline. This CDR3 is built from 15 residues. V lost 7 bases to trimming and J lost 8 bases, with 23 bases between them. The CDR3 DNA reads TGTGCCAGCACTATTACGAAGGGGATCGGCAGAGGCTACACCTTC. It encodes CASTITKGIGRGYTF.

The chain combines TRBV7-3 with TRBJ2-1; D unclear. Between the trimmed V and J ends, which lost 4 bases and 10 bases, there was a span of 17 bases. Germline lookup yields CDR1 SGHTA and CDR2 FQGTGA. CDR3 length: 14 residues. The CDR3 DNA sequence: TGTGCCAGCAGCTCCGGACCAGCCCCCAACGAGCAGTTCTTC. Protein product: CASSSGPAPNEQFF. The variable domain in full, with the rest retrieved from reference TRBV7-3 and TRBJ2-1, is GAGVSQTPSNKVTEKGKYVELRCDPISGHTALYWYRQSLGQGPEFLIYFQGTGAADDSGLPNDRFFAVRPEGSVSTLKIQRTERGDSAVYLCASSSGPAPNEQFFGPGTRLTVL.

The CDR3 bases are TGTGCCAGCAGCCCCTCCCCAGAACCATTCTACGAGCAGTACTTC. Its protein is CASSPSPEPFYEQYF. The chain joins TRBV9 to TRBJ2-7; no clear D. The CDR3 covers 15 residues. From germline, CDR1 is SGDLS and CDR2 YYNGEE. V was cut by 4 bases and J by 3 bases, with 17 bases left in between.

This clonotype showed up just a few times. The V gene is TRBV28, the J gene TRBJ2-1, with 11 bases matching TRBD2. J lost 2 bases, V lost 5 bases, and 17 bases had no gene match. CDR3 size: 20 residues. Per the germline V gene, CDR1 is MDHEN and CDR2 is SYDVKM. In DNA form, the CDR3 reads TGTGCCAGCAGTCGGAATCGGAAGAAGACTAGCGGGAACCCCTACAATGAGCAGTTCTTC. The encoded protein is CASSRNRKKTSGNPYNEQFF.

This clonotype has a count of ten or more. The CDR3 nucleotides read TGTGCCAGCAGCTTATCGGGGGGTAGTACTAGCACAGATACGCAGTATTTT. Translated, it gives CASSLSGGSTSTDTQYF. This sequence joins TRBV11-2 and TRBJ2-3; 7 bases align to TRBD2. V dropped 2 bases and J dropped 0; count of bases not matched to a gene: 8. Germline assignment: CDR1 SGHAT and CDR2 FQNNGV. This CDR3 spans 17 amino acids. The full variable domain, in which reference TRBV11-2 and TRBJ2-3 provide the parts outside the CDR3, is EAGVAQSPRYKIIEKRQSVAFWCNPISGHATLYWYQQILGQGPKLLIQFQNNGVVDDSQLPKDRFSAERLKGVDSTLKIQPAKLEDSAVYLCASSLSGGSTSTDTQYFGPGTRLTVL.

The table lists this clonotype with a few counts. This rearrangement joins TRBV27 to TRBJ2-5; D is perhaps TRBD1 (5 bases). Germline CDR1 MNHEY, CDR2 SMNVEV (reference sequence). V shed 2 bases and J shed 6 bases, with 7 bases lying between them. This CDR3 has 12 residues. The CDR3 region has the DNA TGTGCCAGCAGTTTACAGGGTCAGACCCAGTACTTC. Translated, it gives CASSLQGQTQYF.

The chain carries TRBV28 and TRBJ2-6; a weak D match, TRBD2 (5 bases). From germline, CDR1 is MDHEN and CDR2 SYDVKM. The length of the CDR3 is 15 residues. The V gene lost 4 bases and the J gene lost 4 bases, with 11 bases spanning the gap. The CDR3 here is CASSSSDSGANVLTF. CDR3 in DNA: TGTGCCAGCAGTTCATCGGACTCCGGGGCCAACGTCCTGACTTTC.

The rearrangement joins TRBV7-2 to TRBJ2-1; 7 bases match TRBD2. J gave up 3 bases and V 4 bases, and 12 bases lay outside the gene matches. The CDR3 consists of 17 residues. Germline CDR1 SGHTA, CDR2 FQGNSA. The CDR3 nucleotides are TGTGCCAGCAGCTCCCTAATTGGAGGGAGGGGCTACAATGAGCAGTTCTTC. It is translated as CASSSLIGGRGYNEQFF.

A remark on this clonotype: One end of the junction does not line up with germline, which may come from a read error. The chain joins TRBV28 to TRBJ2-4; TRBD1 might be the D (5 bases). This CDR3 contains 11 residues. Germline CDR1 and CDR2: MDHEN and SYDVKM. CDR3 in amino acids: CASRAQDIQCF. The CDR3 DNA reads as TGTGCCAGCAGGGCTCAGGACATTCAGTGCTTC.

This chain joins TRBV9 and TRBJ2-7; 7 bases match TRBD1. The V gene's germline CDR1 is SGDLS and CDR2 YYNGEE. This CDR3 region has 13 residues. After removal of 4 bases from V and 5 bases from J, the junction contained 6 bases not matched to a gene. The CDR3 protein is CASSSQQGHEQYF. CDR3 nucleotides: TGTGCCAGCAGCTCCCAACAGGGGCACGAGCAGTACTTC.

This clonotype was seen a few times. The V and J genes are TRBV7-2 and TRBJ1-1; no reliable D call. The ends were cut back, 5 bases at V and 2 bases at J, with 9 bases in the middle. This CDR3 has 13 amino acids. The germline CDR1 and CDR2 sequences are SGHTA and FQGNSA. CDR3 in amino acids: CASSRRENTEAFF. The CDR3 DNA follows: TGTGCCAGCAGCCGTAGGGAAAACACTGAAGCTTTCTTT.

This chain links TRBV7-2 with TRBJ1-4; the D is unclear. Germline lookup yields CDR1 SGHTA and CDR2 FQGNSA. V was trimmed by 1 base and J by 4 bases, leaving 10 bases between them. The CDR3 is 15 residues long. In DNA form, the CDR3 reads TGTGCCAGCAGCTTAGGAGGCAGCCTTAATGAAAAACTGTTTTTT. As protein: CASSLGGSLNEKLFF.

The J gene is TRBJ1-1, the V gene TRBV29-1, with no clear D. Germline V gives CDR1 SQVTM, CDR2 ANQGSEA. This CDR3 has 12 amino acids. The V gene lost 3 bases and the J gene lost 3 bases, with 8 bases spanning the gap. The CDR3 nucleotides are TGCAGCGTTGAGACCCAGGACACTGAAGCTTTCTTT. Translation gives CSVETQDTEAFF.

This clonotype appeared a few times. This chain links TRBV2 with TRBJ2-4, with D tentatively TRBD2 (5 bases). The germline V gene has CDR1 SNHLY and CDR2 FYNNEI. This CDR3 spans 11 amino acids. V was pared by 3 bases and J by 8 bases, with 5 bases between. CDR3 nucleotide sequence: TGTGCCAGCAGTGAGGAGGACATTCAGTACTTC. Translating gives CASSEEDIQYF.

The chain is built from TRBV19 and TRBJ2-3; 8 bases match TRBD2. Germline V gene sequence: CDR1 LNHDA, CDR2 SQIVND (reference sequence). This CDR3 comprises 16 residues. Losses at the gene ends were 7 bases for V and 3 bases for J; bases not matched to a gene: 12. The CDR3 loop reads CASTRGSGGRTDTQYF. The CDR3 coding sequence is TGTGCCAGTACCCGGGGGAGCGGGGGAAGAACAGATACGCAGTATTTT.

This clonotype was counted once. The rearrangement joins TRBV7-2 to TRBJ2-1, with 13 nucleotides matching TRBD2. The CDR3 length is 16 residues. CDR1 and CDR2 from the germline V gene are SGHTA and FQGNSA. V was clipped by 5 bases and J by 4 bases; unmatched bases: 5. CDR3 in DNA: TGTGCCAGCAGCAGGACTAGCGGGAGCTTTTACAATGAGCAGTTCTTC. As protein: CASSRTSGSFYNEQFF.

The V call is TRBV7-2, the J call TRBJ1-5, with D perhaps matching TRBD1 (5 bases). V was shortened by 5 bases and J by 5 bases, with 13 bases between the two germline ends. Germline CDR1 and CDR2: SGHTA and FQGNSA. The length of the CDR3 is 14 residues. CDR3 protein: CASSVTDRYQPQHF. The CDR3 DNA reads as TGTGCCAGCAGCGTCACTGACAGATATCAGCCCCAGCATTTT.

The genes are TRBV27 and TRBJ2-7, with D possibly matching TRBD2 (6 bases). Germline V CDR1 and CDR2: MNHEY, SMNVEV (reference sequence). With 2 bases removed from V and 7 bases from J, the gap between germline ends came to 15 bases. The CDR3 is 14 amino acids. CDR3 coding DNA: TGTGCCAGCAGTTTAGGGGGGATAAGTCTAGAGCAGTACTTC. Its protein product is CASSLGGISLEQYF.

In its sample, this clonotype was seen a few times. The rearrangement uses TRBV29-1 and TRBJ1-2, with 9 bases fitting TRBD1. The germline V gene encodes CDR1 SQVTM and CDR2 ANQGSEA. CDR3 length: 14 amino acids. Unmatched junction bases numbered 8, after V lost 1 base and J lost 8 bases. The CDR3: CSVEAGQGGGGYTF. DNA for the CDR3: TGCAGCGTTGAAGCGGGACAGGGAGGCGGCGGCTACACCTTC.

This clonotype was counted only a few times. The chain joins TRBV28 to TRBJ2-6; D not certain. V lost 2 bases and J 2 bases, leaving 7 bases between the germline ends. This CDR3 is 15 amino acids long. From germline, CDR1 is MDHEN and CDR2 SYDVKM. CDR3 DNA sequence: TGTGCCAGCAGTTTAAAATCGGCTGGGGCCAACGTCCTGACTTTC. This gives the protein CASSLKSAGANVLTF.

The chain uses TRBV29-1 and TRBJ1-1; unclear D gene. Germline values: CDR1 SQVTM, CDR2 ANQGSEA. There are 12 residues in the CDR3. Trimming removed 5 bases at V and 6 bases at J, with 13 bases between. The CDR3 DNA reads TGCAGCGTTCAAAAGGGTTCGGCTGAAGCTTTCTTT. It specifies CSVQKGSAEAFF.

CDR3 region: CASRKDNSGNTIYF. In DNA, the CDR3 is TGCGCCAGCCGGAAGGACAACTCTGGAAACACCATATATTTT. The chain combines TRBV5-1 with TRBJ1-3; TRBD1 might be the D (5 bases). The CDR3 spans 14 residues. Trimming cost V 7 bases and J 0 bases, with 11 bases left between them. Germline CDR1 SGHRS, CDR2 YFSETQ.

In its sample, this clonotype was seen a few times. The rearrangement links TRBV15 to TRBJ1-5; a possible D gene is TRBD1 (6 bases). This CDR3 comprises 19 residues. Germline CDR1 is LNHNV and CDR2 is YYDKDF (reference sequence). Trimming left V 1 base short and J 5 bases short, with 24 bases between. In DNA, the CDR3 is TGTGCCACCAGCAGAGTCGGAGCCATAGAGACAGGTTTCGATCAGCCCCAGCATTTT. Translated: CATSRVGAIETGFDQPQHF.

This chain connects TRBV10-3 to TRBJ1-2; TRBD1 is a possible D gene (5 bases). The germline V gene has CDR1 ENHRY and CDR2 SYGVKD. CDR3 length equals 13 residues. V lost 6 bases, J lost 1 base, and 9 bases lay in between. DNA of the CDR3: TGTGCCATCAGGGGGACCGGTAACTATGGCTACACCTTC. This translates into CAIRGTGNYGYTF.

The gene calls are TRBV6-5 and TRBJ1-1; D is unclear. Trimming left V 6 bases short and J 4 bases short, with 12 bases between. The CDR3 sequence is 13 residues long. Germline CDR1 MNHEY, CDR2 SVGAGI. The CDR3 nucleotides are TGTGCCAGCAGGTCAGGTTTGAGCACTGAAGCTTTCTTT. It specifies CASRSGLSTEAFF.

CDR3 sequence reads: CASSLLGLGDTQYF. The CDR3 DNA is TGCGCCAGCAGCCTATTGGGACTGGGAGATACGCAGTATTTT. This rearrangement joins TRBV4-1 to TRBJ2-3, with D possibly TRBD2 on 6 matching bases. The CDR3 consists of 14 residues. Germline CDR1 reads MGHRA; CDR2 reads YSYEKL. The germline V and J ends were trimmed by 4 bases and 5 bases, with 13 bases remaining between them.

Ten or more counts support this clonotype. The rearrangement joins TRBV4-2 to TRBJ2-6; 7 bases are a match to TRBD1. The V gene end was trimmed by 4 bases and the J gene end by 6 bases; junction bases not matched to a gene: 9. This CDR3 is 16 amino acids long. CDR1 LGHNA and CDR2 YNFKEQ come from the germline V gene. DNA for the CDR3: TGTGCCAGCAGCCCCCAGCTAGGGGGCATGGCCAACGTCCTGACTTTC. Residues: CASSPQLGGMANVLTF.

This clonotype was recorded once. The CDR3 coding sequence is TGTGCCAGCAGCTCAGTAGATCTTGGGGACTCTGGGGCCAACGTCCTGACTTTC. This encodes CASSSVDLGDSGANVLTF. This chain joins TRBV7-9 and TRBJ2-6; D is ambiguous. V was pared by 4 bases and J by 0 bases, with 16 bases between. This CDR3 is built from 18 residues. Germline V lookup: CDR1 SEHNR, CDR2 FQNEAQ (reference sequence).

A word on this clonotype: One end of the junction is discordant with germline, which a read error may explain. The chain carries TRBV4-1 and TRBJ2-3; TRBD2 matches 7 bases. CDR1 and CDR2 (germline): MGHRA, YSYEKL. CDR3 size: 16 residues. The CDR3 DNA sequence: TGCGCCGGCAGACCAGTAGAGCGGGGTGCCACAGATACGCAGTATTTT. The encoded protein is CAGRPVERGATDTQYF.